Sequencing of this TCR beta chain was carried out in a study of blood T cell repertoires in COVID-19. TCRdb keeps only in-frame clones here, not all; method: immunoSEQ multiplex PCR. Among around 500,000 clones listed, 85% to 90% were seen once. This CDR3 comprises 14 residues. The germline gives CDR1 SGHDT, CDR2 YYEEEE. Trimming left V 0 bases short and J 2 bases short, with 9 bases between. The sample holds one count of this clone. In assigning cohorts, the study relied on participant-reported clinical history. Two negative PCRs, clearance, or symptom resolution had been documented for recovered Cohort 3 donors.

This receptor was obtained from a woman in her 40s who had recovered from COVID-19. The sample consisted of PBMCs or T cells enriched from blood (not recorded which). The chain has TRBV5-6 and TRBJ2-7, with D possibly TRBD1 on 6 matching bases. The DNA of the CDR3 is TGTGCCAGCAGCTTGGGGACAGTTACCTACGAGCAGTACTTC. It is translated as CASSLGTVTYEQYF.